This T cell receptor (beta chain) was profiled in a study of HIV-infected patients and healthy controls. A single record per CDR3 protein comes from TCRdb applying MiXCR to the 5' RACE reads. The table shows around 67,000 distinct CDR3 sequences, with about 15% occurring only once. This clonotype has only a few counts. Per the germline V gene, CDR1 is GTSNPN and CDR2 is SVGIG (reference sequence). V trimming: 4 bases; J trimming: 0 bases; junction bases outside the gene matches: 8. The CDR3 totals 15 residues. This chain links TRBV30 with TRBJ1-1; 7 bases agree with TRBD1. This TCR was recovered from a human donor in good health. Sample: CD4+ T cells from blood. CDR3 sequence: CAWTRQGLVNTEAFF. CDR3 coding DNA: TGTGCCTGGACCAGACAGGGCCTCGTGAACACTGAAGCTTTCTTT.